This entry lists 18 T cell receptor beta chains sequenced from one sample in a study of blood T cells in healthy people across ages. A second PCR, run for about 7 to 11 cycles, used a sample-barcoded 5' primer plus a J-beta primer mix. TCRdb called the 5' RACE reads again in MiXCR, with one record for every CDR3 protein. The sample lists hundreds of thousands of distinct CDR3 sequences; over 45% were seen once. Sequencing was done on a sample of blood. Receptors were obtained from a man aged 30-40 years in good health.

DNA for the CDR3: TGCGCCAGCAGCCAAGAGAAAAGGGTGAGGGGCACTGAAGCTTTCTTT. Its protein is CASSQEKRVRGTEAFF. V and J are TRBV4-1 and TRBJ1-1, with D perhaps TRBD1 (5 bases). The germline gives CDR1 MGHRA, CDR2 YSYEKL. The CDR3 is 16 amino acids. V lost 0 bases and J lost 4, with 15 bases in between.

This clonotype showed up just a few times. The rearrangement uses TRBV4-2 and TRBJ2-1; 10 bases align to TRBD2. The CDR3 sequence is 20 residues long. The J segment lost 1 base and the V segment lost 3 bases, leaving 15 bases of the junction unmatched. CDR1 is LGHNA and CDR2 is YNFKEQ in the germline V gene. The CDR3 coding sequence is TGTGCCAGCAGCCAGACGAGAGTAGCGGGAGGTATTCCGTCCTACAATGAGCAGTTCTTC. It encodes CASSQTRVAGGIPSYNEQFF.

The CDR3 nucleotides read TGTGCCAGCAGTTCCGGGTTCATACACTCCTACGAGCAGTACTTC. Residues: CASSSGFIHSYEQYF. The gene calls are TRBV28 and TRBJ2-7; D uncertain. This CDR3 spans 15 amino acids. Germline lookup yields CDR1 MDHEN and CDR2 SYDVKM. V gave up 4 bases and J gave up 0 bases, with 13 bases separating them.

CDR3 protein: CASSQDFTYEQYF. Here the CDR3 DNA reads TGCGCCAGCAGCCAGGATTTCACCTACGAGCAGTACTTC. V gene TRBV4-3 combines with J gene TRBJ2-4; D is undetermined. The J call may be wrong; the DNA end is better matched by TRBJ2-7. CDR3 length: 13 residues. The germline gives CDR1 LGHNA, CDR2 YSLEER.

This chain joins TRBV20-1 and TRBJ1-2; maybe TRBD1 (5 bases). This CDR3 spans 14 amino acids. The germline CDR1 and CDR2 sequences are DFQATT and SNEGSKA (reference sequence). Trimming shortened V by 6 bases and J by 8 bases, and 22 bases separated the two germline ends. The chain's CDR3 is CSAVARGGAGGYTF. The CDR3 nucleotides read TGCAGTGCCGTCGCCCGCGGTGGGGCGGGCGGCTACACCTTC.

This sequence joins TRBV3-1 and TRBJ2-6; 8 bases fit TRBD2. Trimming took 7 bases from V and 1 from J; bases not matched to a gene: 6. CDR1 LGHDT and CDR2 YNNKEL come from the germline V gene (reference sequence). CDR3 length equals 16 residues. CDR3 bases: TGTGCCAGCAATAACGGGGGGGCATCTGGGGCCAACGTCCTGACTTTC. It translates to CASNNGGASGANVLTF.

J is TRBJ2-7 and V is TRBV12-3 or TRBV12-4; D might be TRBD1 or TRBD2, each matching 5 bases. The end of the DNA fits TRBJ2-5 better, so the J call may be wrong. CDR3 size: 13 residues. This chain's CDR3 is CASSPEGRWTQYF. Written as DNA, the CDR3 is TGTGCCAGCAGCCCCGAGGGGCGTTGGACCCAGTACTTC.

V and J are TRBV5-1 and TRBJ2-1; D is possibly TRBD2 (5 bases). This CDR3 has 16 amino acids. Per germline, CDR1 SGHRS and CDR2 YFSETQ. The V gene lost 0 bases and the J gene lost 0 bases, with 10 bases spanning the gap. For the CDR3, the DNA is TGCGCCAGCAGCTTGGTCGTCGGGGTCTCCTACAATGAGCAGTTCTTC. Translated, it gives CASSLVVGVSYNEQFF.

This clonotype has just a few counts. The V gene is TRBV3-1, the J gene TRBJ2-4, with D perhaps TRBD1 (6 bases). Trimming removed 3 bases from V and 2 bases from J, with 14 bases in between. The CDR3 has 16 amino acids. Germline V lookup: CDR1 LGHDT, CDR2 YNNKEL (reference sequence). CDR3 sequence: CASSQDRDTTKNIQYF. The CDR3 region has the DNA TGTGCCAGCAGCCAGGACCGGGACACCACCAAAAACATTCAGTACTTC.

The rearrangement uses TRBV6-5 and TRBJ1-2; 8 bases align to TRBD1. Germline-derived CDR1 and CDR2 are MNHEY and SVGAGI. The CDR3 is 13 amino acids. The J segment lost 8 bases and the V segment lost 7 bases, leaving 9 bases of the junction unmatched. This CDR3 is CASNRQGSAGYTF. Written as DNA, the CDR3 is TGTGCCAGCAATAGACAGGGGAGTGCCGGCTACACCTTC.

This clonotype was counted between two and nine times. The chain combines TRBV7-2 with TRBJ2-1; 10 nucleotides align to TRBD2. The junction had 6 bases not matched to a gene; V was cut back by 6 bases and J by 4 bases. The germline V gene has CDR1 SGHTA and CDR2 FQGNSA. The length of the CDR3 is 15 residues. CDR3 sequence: CASSPRTSGYNEQFF. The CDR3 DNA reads TGTGCCAGCAGTCCCAGGACTAGCGGTTACAATGAGCAGTTCTTC.

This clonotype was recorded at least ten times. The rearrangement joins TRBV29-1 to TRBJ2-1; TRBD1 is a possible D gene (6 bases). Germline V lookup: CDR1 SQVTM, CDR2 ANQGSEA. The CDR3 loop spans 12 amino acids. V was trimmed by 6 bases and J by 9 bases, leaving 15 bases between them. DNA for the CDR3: TGCAGCGTGTCCCCACAGGGAAGTGAGCAGTTCTTC. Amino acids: CSVSPQGSEQFF.

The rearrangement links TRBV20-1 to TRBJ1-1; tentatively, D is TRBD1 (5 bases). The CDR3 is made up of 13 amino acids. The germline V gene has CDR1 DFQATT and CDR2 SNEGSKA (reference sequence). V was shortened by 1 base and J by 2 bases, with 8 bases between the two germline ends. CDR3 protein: CSARGDRNTEAFF. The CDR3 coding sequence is TGCAGTGCTAGAGGTGACAGAAACACTGAAGCTTTCTTT.

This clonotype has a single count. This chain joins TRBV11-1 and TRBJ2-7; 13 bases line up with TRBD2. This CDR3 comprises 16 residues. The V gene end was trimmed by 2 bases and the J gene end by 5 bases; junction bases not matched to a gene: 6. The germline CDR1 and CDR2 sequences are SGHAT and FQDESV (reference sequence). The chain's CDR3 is CASSLTGLAGVDEQYF. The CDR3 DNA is TGTGCCAGCAGCTTAACCGGACTAGCGGGAGTGGACGAGCAGTACTTC.

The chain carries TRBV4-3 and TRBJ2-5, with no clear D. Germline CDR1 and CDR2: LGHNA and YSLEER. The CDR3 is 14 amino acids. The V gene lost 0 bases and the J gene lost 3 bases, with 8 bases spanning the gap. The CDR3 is CASSQEAAEETQYF. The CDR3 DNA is TGCGCCAGCAGCCAAGAGGCTGCGGAAGAGACCCAGTACTTC.

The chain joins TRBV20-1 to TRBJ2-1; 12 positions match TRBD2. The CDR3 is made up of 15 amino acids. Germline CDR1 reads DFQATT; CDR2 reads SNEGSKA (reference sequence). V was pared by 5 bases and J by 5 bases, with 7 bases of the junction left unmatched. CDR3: CSARLAGEIDNEQFF. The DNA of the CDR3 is TGCAGTGCTCGACTAGCGGGGGAAATAGACAATGAGCAGTTCTTC.

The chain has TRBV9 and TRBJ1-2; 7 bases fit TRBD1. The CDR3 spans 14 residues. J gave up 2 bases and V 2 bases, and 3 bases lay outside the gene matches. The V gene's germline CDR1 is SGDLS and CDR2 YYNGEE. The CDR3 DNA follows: TGTGCCAGCAGCGTGCAGGGACAGAACTATGGCTACACCTTC. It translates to CASSVQGQNYGYTF.

CDR3 DNA: TGTGCCAGCAGCCCCCACGCGGTCGCCGTTATGGGAGGCTACACCTTC. Translation gives CASSPHAVAVMGGYTF. V gene TRBV9 combines with J gene TRBJ1-2; no definite D call. V shed 4 bases and J shed 8 bases, with 24 bases lying between them. Germline CDR1 SGDLS, CDR2 YYNGEE. The CDR3 loop spans 16 amino acids. Complete variable domain (other parts from reference TRBV9 and TRBJ1-2): DSGVTQTPKHLITATGQRVTLRCSPRSGDLSVYWYQQSLDQGLQFLIQYYNGEERAKGNILERFSAQQFPDLHSELNLSSLELGDSALYFCASSPHAVAVMGGYTFGSGTRLTVV.